This T cell receptor beta chain stems from a study of T cell responses to AZD1222 COVID-19 vaccine. This clone was found once. The data were produced by immunoSEQ multiplex PCR, yet TCRdb's version contains in-frame clones alone and is incomplete. The sample has 45,000 or so clones, approximately 86% seen once. The specimen was peripheral blood, collected on day 0 of AZD1222 vaccination. This clonotype was obtained from an adult in good health.

CDR3 loop: CASRTRGGNGELFF. The DNA for the CDR3 is TGTGCCAGTCGAACTAGAGGAGGGAACGGGGAGCTGTTTTTT. The genes are TRBV2 and TRBJ2-2; maybe TRBD2 (6 bases). Germline V gives CDR1 SNHLY, CDR2 FYNNEI. The V gene lost 9 bases and the J gene lost 7 bases, with 18 bases spanning the gap. The CDR3 is 14 amino acids.